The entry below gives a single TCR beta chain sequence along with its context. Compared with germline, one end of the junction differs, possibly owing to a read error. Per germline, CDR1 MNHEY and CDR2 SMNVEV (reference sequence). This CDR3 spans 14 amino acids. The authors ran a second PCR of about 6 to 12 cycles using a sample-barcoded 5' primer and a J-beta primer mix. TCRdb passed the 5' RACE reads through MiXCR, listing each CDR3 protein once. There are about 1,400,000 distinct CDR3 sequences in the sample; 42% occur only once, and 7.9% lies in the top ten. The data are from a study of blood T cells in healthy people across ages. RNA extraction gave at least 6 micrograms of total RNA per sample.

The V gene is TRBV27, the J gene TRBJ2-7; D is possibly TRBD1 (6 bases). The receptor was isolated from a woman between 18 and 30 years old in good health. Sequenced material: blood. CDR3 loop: CASSLQGYSYGQYF. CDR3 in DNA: TGTGCCAGCAGTTTGCAGGGGTACTCCTACGGGCAGTACTTC.